Sequencing of this TCR beta chain was carried out in a study of cytomegalovirus exposure and HLA in healthy donors. PCR employed 60 Vbeta and 13 Jbeta primers. Measured with immunoSEQ multiplex PCR; TCRdb has only the in-frame clones, and not every one. The sample yields some 150,000 clones, 75% to 85% seen once. Trimming cost V 6 bases and J 1 base; bases outside gene matches: 6. The CDR3 loop spans 15 amino acids. Germline CDR1 and CDR2: SGHRS and YFSETQ. Study-wide findings and caveats: TCR beta V- and J-gene trimming, according to a later analysis, was linked to a missense DCLRE1C variant.

With regard to this clone: The antigen remains unidentified.

The origin of this receptor is a female donor in good health and CMV-seropositive. J is TRBJ2-1 and V is TRBV5-1; 8 positions match TRBD1. Source material: PBMCs. CDR3 residues: CASTLQGGSYNEQFF. The CDR3, as DNA: TGCGCCAGCACCCTACAGGGGGGTTCCTACAATGAGCAGTTCTTC.